Included here is one TCR beta chain sequence, with context. The record originates from a study of blood T cell repertoires in COVID-19. Looking at the study overall: COVID-19 samples, acute and convalescent, were from the United States, Italy and Spain.

The V end lost 5 bases, the J end lost 7 bases, and 12 bases lay between the germline ends. Germline lookup yields CDR1 SGHRS and CDR2 YFSETQ. This CDR3 is 12 amino acids long. Sequencing was performed with immunoSEQ multiplex PCR; in TCRdb, only in-frame clones are kept and a portion is missing. The data contain 200,000 to 300,000 clones, around nine tenths of them singletons. The chain recombines TRBV5-1 with TRBJ1-1; D may be TRBD1 (6 bases). This receptor was identified in an older woman with COVID-19, enrolled during active disease. Sequencing input: peripheral blood. The CDR3 spells CASSFGQHEAFF. CDR3 nucleotides: TGCGCCAGCAGTTTTGGACAGCATGAAGCTTTCTTT.